This T cell receptor beta chain was sequenced during a study of Graves' ophthalmopathy and Graves' hyperthyroidism. The wider study: Upon initial diagnosis and before any treatment, peripheral blood was collected.

This CDR3 contains 13 residues. Trimming took 6 bases from V and 5 from J; bases not matched to a gene: 6. In its sample, this clonotype was seen many times. RNA transcripts served as template for amplifying TCR beta CDR3 sequences. First-round RT-PCR employed HTBI primers, with a second-round multiplex PCR after it. MiXCR was run by TCRdb on the multiplex PCR reads, yielding one entry per CDR3 protein. Found here are about 480,000 distinct CDR3 sequences, 13% to 15% of them singletons; the top ten hold 9.8%. The TCR was taken from a woman aged 25-40 years with Graves' ophthalmopathy. The chain recombines TRBV12-3 or TRBV12-4 with TRBJ1-1; TRBD1 matches at 7 bases. What was sequenced was blood. The CDR3: CASSRQGKTEAFF. As DNA, the CDR3 is TGTGCCAGCAGCAGACAGGGTAAAACTGAAGCTTTCTTT.